One sample yielded the 31 T cell receptor beta chains listed below, sequenced in a study of shared clonotypes between healthy human individuals. Using immunoSEQ multiplex PCR, the repertoire was profiled, and TCRdb retains in-frame clones only, with some absent. This sample has over a million clones, with approximately 80% found just once. The sample comprised memory CD4+ T cells from PBMCs. Indicated subset: CD45RA-negative fraction. Every receptor here comes from a young man in good health. Some clones in this sample may be carry-over from other donors' samples.

Remarks on this clone: This may stem from a read error, because a much larger clone lies one nucleotide away. The chain uses TRBV5-6 and TRBJ1-1; D gene uncertain. The CDR3 length is 11 residues. The V gene's germline CDR1 is SGHDT and CDR2 YYEEEE. The DNA of the CDR3 is TGTACCAGCAGCTCTGGCGGGGTGGCTTTCTTT. Its translation: CTSSSGGVAFF.

With respect to this clone: This clone may be a read error of a much larger clone one base away. Other DNA sequences in the same sample also yield this CDR3. The V call is TRBV5-1, the J call TRBJ2-3; no firm D call. Germline V gene lookup returns CDR1 SGHRS and CDR2 YFSETQ. V lost 0 bases, J lost 2 bases, and 10 bases lay in between. The length of the CDR3 is 15 residues. Here the CDR3 DNA reads TGCGCCAGCAGCTTGGGCGGAAGGGACACAGATACGCAGTATTTT. Protein: CASSLGGRDTDTQYF.

CDR3 region: CASSIAGGSYEQYF. CDR3 bases: TGTGCCAGCAGCATAGCGGGAGGCTCCTACGAGCAGTACTTC. The chain has TRBV6-1 and TRBJ2-7; 10 positions agree with TRBD2. V lost 6 bases to trimming and J lost 0 bases; unmatched junction nucleotides: 2. The germline gives CDR1 MNHNS, CDR2 SASEGT. The CDR3 sequence is 14 residues long.

V usage is TRBV5-6 and J usage is TRBJ2-3, with D possibly being TRBD1 (6 bases). The CDR3 is 17 amino acids. Trimming took 7 bases from V and 2 from J, leaving 23 bases between them. Germline V gene lookup returns CDR1 SGHDT and CDR2 YYEEEE. The CDR3 nucleotides read TGTGCCAGCTCGGTAAGATGGGGCAGGGGAGACACAGATACGCAGTATTTT. Translating gives CASSVRWGRGDTDTQYF.

The chain couples TRBV4-2 to TRBJ1-1, with TRBD1 matching over 7 bases. V lost 1 base and J lost 3; bases outside the gene matches: 14. The CDR3 contains 18 residues. Germline CDR1 and CDR2: LGHNA and YNFKEQ. The CDR3 here is CASSQGPTGTEFDTEAFF. In DNA form, the CDR3 reads TGTGCCAGCAGCCAAGGTCCAACCGGGACAGAATTCGACACTGAAGCTTTCTTT.

V and J are TRBV7-3 and TRBJ2-7; a possible D gene is TRBD2 (6 bases). V was cut by 1 base and J by 5 bases, with 12 bases left in between. The CDR3 consists of 14 residues. The germline gives CDR1 SGHTA, CDR2 FQGTGA. As DNA, the CDR3 is TGTGCCAGCAGCTTAATAGGACTAAGTGACGAGCAGTACTTC. The encoded protein is CASSLIGLSDEQYF.

The rearrangement uses TRBV28 and TRBJ1-5; D is ambiguous. V was clipped by 6 bases and J by 0 bases, with 9 bases between them. CDR3 length equals 14 residues. Germline V gene sequence: CDR1 MDHEN, CDR2 SYDVKM. CDR3 DNA sequence: TGTGCCAGCAGGGAGTTCAATAGCAATCAGCCCCAGCATTTT. Translated, it gives CASREFNSNQPQHF.

V usage is TRBV15 and J usage is TRBJ2-5; D is perhaps TRBD1 or TRBD2 (5 bases each). Per the germline V gene, CDR1 is LNHNV and CDR2 is YYDKDF (reference sequence). This CDR3 has 18 amino acids. The V and J ends lost 6 bases and 3 bases respectively, with 26 bases between them. CDR3 amino acids: CATSPTGTRVYFEETQYF. DNA of the CDR3: TGTGCCACCAGTCCGACCGGGACCCGGGTTTATTTCGAAGAGACCCAGTACTTC. The entire variable domain, with the rest obtained from reference TRBV15 and TRBJ2-5, is as follows: DAMVIQNPRYQVTQFGKPVTLSCSQTLNHNVMYWYQQKSSQAPKLLFHYYDKDFNNEADTPDNFQSRRPNTSFCFLDIRSPGLGDTAMYLCATSPTGTRVYFEETQYFGPGTRLLVL.

This chain connects TRBV9 to TRBJ2-7, with D hard to call. Trimming shortened V by 4 bases and J by 4 bases, and 15 bases separated the two germline ends. The CDR3 is 14 residues long. The germline V gene has CDR1 SGDLS and CDR2 YYNGEE. CDR3 nucleotides: TGTGCCAGCAGCCCGGATCCATCTACGTACGAGCAGTACTTC. It codes for CASSPDPSTYEQYF.

This chain joins TRBV7-3 and TRBJ2-1, with 7 bases that match TRBD2. Germline lookup yields CDR1 SGHTA and CDR2 FQGTGA. This CDR3 has 16 residues. The trim removed 5 bases at V and 7 bases at J, leaving 14 bases unmatched. The CDR3 DNA reads as TGTGCCAGCAGCGATTTAGGACGGACTAGTGGGAATGAGCAGTTCTTC. It translates to CASSDLGRTSGNEQFF.

Regarding this clone: At one boundary the junction diverges from the germline segment, which might be a read error. This chain uses TRBV7-8 with TRBJ2-7, with TRBD2 matching 10 bases. Germline lookup yields CDR1 SGHVS and CDR2 FQNEAQ. The CDR3 is 14 amino acids. The CDR3 sequence: CASSLGLAVTEQYF. CDR3 DNA: TGTGCCAGCAGTTTAGGACTAGCGGTAACCGAGCAGTACTTC.

The chain employs TRBV6-5 and TRBJ2-5, with D possibly being TRBD2 (5 bases). Trimming shortened V by 6 bases and J by 5 bases, and 10 bases separated the two germline ends. The germline V gene has CDR1 MNHEY and CDR2 SVGAGI. The CDR3 runs 12 residues. The CDR3 region is CASRRARETQYF. CDR3 nucleotide sequence: TGTGCCAGCAGGAGGGCCCGGGAGACCCAGTACTTC.

The gene calls are TRBV5-4 and TRBJ2-6, with 10 nucleotides matching TRBD2. Per the germline V gene, CDR1 is SGHNT and CDR2 is YYREEE (reference sequence). The CDR3 has 20 residues. The J segment lost 0 bases and the V segment lost 0 bases, leaving 9 bases of the junction unmatched. The CDR3 loop reads CASSLAWNSGRNSGANVLTF. CDR3 coding DNA: TGTGCCAGCAGCTTGGCCTGGAATAGCGGGAGGAACTCTGGGGCCAACGTCCTGACTTTC.

This clone was observed a single time. The V gene is TRBV7-3, the J gene TRBJ2-2; no definite D call. The CDR3 has 14 amino acids. V was pared by 0 bases and J by 3 bases, with 5 bases between. Germline CDR1 is SGHTA and CDR2 is FQGTGA. CDR3 loop: CASSLTRDTGELFF. In DNA form, the CDR3 reads TGTGCCAGCAGCTTAACAAGAGACACCGGGGAGCTGTTTTTT.

This chain connects TRBV7-3 to TRBJ2-1; either TRBD1 or TRBD2 may fit D (6 bases each). The CDR3 extends over 16 amino acids. The germline V gene has CDR1 SGHTA and CDR2 FQGTGA. Trimming cost V 2 bases and J 0 bases, with 11 bases left between them. The CDR3 spells CASSLYGGTSYNEQFF. The DNA for the CDR3 is TGTGCCAGCAGCTTATACGGGGGCACCTCCTACAATGAGCAGTTCTTC. Supplemented by reference TRBV7-3 and TRBJ2-1, the full variable domain reads GAGVSQTPSNKVTEKGKYVELRCDPISGHTALYWYRQSLGQGPEFLIYFQGTGAADDSGLPNDRFFAVRPEGSVSTLKIQRTERGDSAVYLCASSLYGGTSYNEQFFGPGTRLTVL.

The rearrangement joins TRBV28 to TRBJ2-7, with 7 bases that match TRBD1. CDR1 is MDHEN and CDR2 is SYDVKM in the germline V gene. The length of the CDR3 is 14 residues. V dropped 5 bases and J dropped 3; count of bases not matched to a gene: 7. CDR3 loop: CASSLPGQVYEQYF. The DNA of the CDR3 is TGTGCCAGCAGTCTACCAGGACAGGTCTACGAGCAGTACTTC.

In DNA form, the CDR3 reads TGTGCCATCAGTTCAGGGGAGGGGGAAAAACTGTTTTTT. Amino acids: CAISSGEGEKLFF. The chain recombines TRBV10-3 with TRBJ1-4; a weak D match, TRBD1 (6 bases). The CDR3 has 13 amino acids. From germline, CDR1 is ENHRY and CDR2 SYGVKD. Deletions cut 5 bases from V and 8 bases from J, with 12 bases between.

The V and J genes are TRBV7-2 and TRBJ2-7, with unresolved D. Germline loops: CDR1 SGHTA, CDR2 FQGNSA. This CDR3 is 15 amino acids long. Trimming removed 1 base at V and 4 bases at J, with 14 bases between. CDR3 sequence: CASSLGAGLIYEQYF. The CDR3 nucleotides read TGTGCCAGCAGCTTAGGGGCAGGCCTTATTTACGAGCAGTACTTC.

On this clone itself: At the DNA level, this CDR3 is encoded by other sequences in the same sample as well. This chain uses TRBV6-1 with TRBJ2-2; D not certain. Trimming removed 1 base at V and 5 bases at J, with 11 bases between. This CDR3 spans 15 amino acids. Looked up from germline, CDR1 is MNHNS and CDR2 is SASEGT. The CDR3 DNA sequence: TGTGCCAGCAGTGAAGGAGGCTTGGGAACCGGGGAGCTGTTTTTT. It specifies CASSEGGLGTGELFF.

At least ten counts were recorded for this clone. This sample also contains other DNA sequences that code for the same CDR3. This chain connects TRBV5-8 to TRBJ1-4, with 7 nucleotides matching TRBD1. The J segment lost 8 bases and the V segment lost 2 bases, leaving 6 bases of the junction unmatched. CDR3 length equals 14 residues. CDR1 and CDR2 (germline): SGHTS, YDEGEE. The CDR3 sequence: CASSLGGDGEKLFF. The CDR3 nucleotides read TGTGCCAGCAGCTTAGGGGGCGACGGGGAAAAACTGTTTTTT.

The J gene is TRBJ2-5, the V gene TRBV2, with 11 bases aligning to TRBD2. Trimming took 3 bases from V and 7 from J; bases not matched to a gene: 7. The CDR3 is 15 amino acids. Looked up from germline, CDR1 is SNHLY and CDR2 is FYNNEI. The chain's CDR3 is CASSDAASGRRTQYF. CDR3 bases: TGTGCCAGCAGTGATGCGGCTAGCGGGAGGAGGACCCAGTACTTC.

This rearrangement joins TRBV27 to TRBJ2-1; D perhaps matches TRBD2 (5 bases). CDR1 MNHEY and CDR2 SMNVEV come from the germline V gene (reference sequence). The CDR3 length is 12 residues. With 2 bases removed from V and 7 bases from J, the gap between germline ends came to 6 bases. Here the CDR3 DNA reads TGTGCCAGCAGTTTAAGGGAGAATGAGCAGTTCTTC. This translates into CASSLRENEQFF.

With respect to this clone: This may arise from a read error, as a much more abundant clone is one base away. This CDR3 is also generated by other DNA sequences in the sample. The chain employs TRBV4-1 and TRBJ2-5; 7 bases align to TRBD2. J lost 7 bases, V lost 4 bases, and 9 bases had no gene match. This CDR3 comprises 14 residues. Germline V gene data show CDR1 as MGHRA and CDR2 as YSYEKL. CDR3 bases: TGCGCCAGCAGCCGAGGACTAGGGGAGGGGACCCAGTACTTC. It translates to CASSRGLGEGTQYF.

A single count supports this clone. The CDR3 reads CASSGRLAGGTDTQYF. The DNA for the CDR3 is TGTGCCAGCAGCGGACGACTAGCGGGAGGTACAGATACGCAGTATTTT. This chain links TRBV7-2 with TRBJ2-3; 13 bases are a match to TRBD2. The CDR3 consists of 16 residues. The V gene's germline CDR1 is SGHTA and CDR2 FQGNSA. V was clipped by 5 bases and J by 3 bases; unmatched bases: 5. The variable domain in full, completed from reference TRBV7-2 and TRBJ2-3, reads GAGVSQSPSNKVTEKGKDVELRCDPISGHTALYWYRQSLGQGLEFLIYFQGNSAPDKSGLPSDRFSAERTGGSVSTLTIQRTQQEDSAVYLCASSGRLAGGTDTQYFGPGTRLTVL.

The chain carries TRBV4-1 and TRBJ2-7; weak D call: TRBD1 (6 bases). This CDR3 has 14 residues. CDR1 MGHRA and CDR2 YSYEKL come from the germline V gene. V was clipped by 5 bases and J by 1 base, with 12 bases between them. CDR3 residues: CASSKDSLSYEQYF. CDR3 DNA: TGCGCCAGCAGCAAGGACAGTTTATCCTACGAGCAGTACTTC.

This chain connects TRBV29-1 to TRBJ2-5; D is undetermined. The end of the DNA fits TRBJ2-7 better, so the J call may be wrong. This CDR3 comprises 11 residues. The V gene's germline CDR1 is SQVTM and CDR2 ANQGSEA. CDR3 amino acids: CSVAGPYEQYF. The CDR3 nucleotides read TGCAGCGTTGCGGGCCCCTACGAGCAGTACTTC.

With regard to this clone: A much larger clone lies a single base off, so this may be a read error. The missing conserved phenylalanine or tryptophan at the end of this CDR3 makes a read error likely. This chain links TRBV29-1 with TRBJ1-1, with 8 bases identical to TRBD1. J was trimmed by 2 bases and V by 4 bases; bases with no gene match: 3. The CDR3 covers 13 residues. Per germline, CDR1 SQVTM and CDR2 ANQGSEA. Written as DNA, the CDR3 is TGCAGCGTTGGGGACAGGCTTAACACTGAAGCTTTCTCT. Translated, it gives CSVGDRLNTEAFS.

This chain links TRBV30 with TRBJ1-1; TRBD1 might be the D (5 bases). CDR3 length: 14 residues. Trimming stripped 0 bases from V and 1 base from J, with 9 bases between. Per germline, CDR1 GTSNPN and CDR2 SVGIG (reference sequence). CDR3: CAWSVGTGNTEAFF. The CDR3, as DNA: TGTGCCTGGAGTGTGGGGACGGGGAACACTGAAGCTTTCTTT.

V gene TRBV11-3 combines with J gene TRBJ1-5; 8 nucleotides agree with TRBD1. In germline, CDR1 is SGHNT, CDR2 YENEEA. Trimming removed 5 bases from V and 2 bases from J; junction bases left unmatched: 11. The CDR3 has 17 residues. The CDR3: CASSERQGSVGNQPQHF. CDR3 bases: TGTGCCAGCAGCGAGCGACAGGGGTCGGTGGGCAATCAGCCCCAGCATTTT.

The rearrangement links TRBV7-8 to TRBJ2-5, with 8 bases that match TRBD1. The V gene end was trimmed by 5 bases and the J gene end by 5 bases; junction bases not matched to a gene: 4. Germline CDR1 reads SGHVS; CDR2 reads FQNEAQ. The CDR3 sequence is 13 residues long. The CDR3 protein is CASSPGQAETQYF. CDR3 nucleotides: TGTGCCAGCAGCCCGGGACAGGCGGAGACCCAGTACTTC.

The gene calls are TRBV7-2 and TRBJ2-5, with D unresolved. V was clipped by 1 base and J by 4 bases, with 7 bases between them. CDR3 length: 13 residues. From germline, CDR1 is SGHTA and CDR2 FQGNSA. The DNA for the CDR3 is TGTGCCAGCAGCTTAGGGGTTAGAGAGACCCAGTACTTC. Translating it yields CASSLGVRETQYF. Full variable domain (missing parts from reference TRBV7-2 and TRBJ2-5): GAGVSQSPSNKVTEKGKDVELRCDPISGHTALYWYRQSLGQGLEFLIYFQGNSAPDKSGLPSDRFSAERTGGSVSTLTIQRTQQEDSAVYLCASSLGVRETQYFGPGTRLLVL.